The clone carrying this T cell receptor beta chain was observed many times. A second PCR, run for roughly 7 to 11 cycles, used a sample-barcoded 5' primer plus a J-beta primer mix. Each CDR3 protein gets one entry after TCRdb re-called the 5' RACE reads with MiXCR. The sample includes hundreds of thousands of distinct CDR3 sequences, roughly 31% of them seen just once. These data are taken from a study of blood T cells in healthy people across ages. V lost 3 bases and J lost 3, with 2 bases in between. The germline V gene encodes CDR1 KGHDR and CDR2 SFDVKD. The CDR3 totals 11 residues. Sequenced sample: blood. This sequence joins TRBV24-1 and TRBJ2-7; no clear D. The sequence was collected from a woman older than 75 in good health. The CDR3 region has the DNA TGTGCCACCAGTGATGGCTACGAGCAGTACTTC. Its protein is CATSDGYEQYF.